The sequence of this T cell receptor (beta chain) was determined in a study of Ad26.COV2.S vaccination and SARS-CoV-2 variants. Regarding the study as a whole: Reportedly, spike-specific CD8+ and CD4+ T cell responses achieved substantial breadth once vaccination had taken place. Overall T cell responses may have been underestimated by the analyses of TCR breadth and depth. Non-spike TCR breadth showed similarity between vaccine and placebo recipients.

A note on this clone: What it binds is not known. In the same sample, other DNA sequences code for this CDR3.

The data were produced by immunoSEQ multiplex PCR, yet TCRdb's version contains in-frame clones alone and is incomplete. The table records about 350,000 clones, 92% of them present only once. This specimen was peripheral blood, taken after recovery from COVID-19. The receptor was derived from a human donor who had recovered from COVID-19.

This chain's CDR3 is CASTKDRSSNQPQHF. The CDR3 DNA follows: TGTGCCAGCACCAAAGACAGATCGAGCAATCAGCCCCAGCATTTT. This chain connects TRBV2 to TRBJ1-5, with D perhaps matching TRBD1 (5 bases). The CDR3 sequence is 15 residues long. Trimming stripped 7 bases from V and 1 base from J, with 14 bases between. CDR1 is SNHLY, CDR2 FYNNEI, per germline.